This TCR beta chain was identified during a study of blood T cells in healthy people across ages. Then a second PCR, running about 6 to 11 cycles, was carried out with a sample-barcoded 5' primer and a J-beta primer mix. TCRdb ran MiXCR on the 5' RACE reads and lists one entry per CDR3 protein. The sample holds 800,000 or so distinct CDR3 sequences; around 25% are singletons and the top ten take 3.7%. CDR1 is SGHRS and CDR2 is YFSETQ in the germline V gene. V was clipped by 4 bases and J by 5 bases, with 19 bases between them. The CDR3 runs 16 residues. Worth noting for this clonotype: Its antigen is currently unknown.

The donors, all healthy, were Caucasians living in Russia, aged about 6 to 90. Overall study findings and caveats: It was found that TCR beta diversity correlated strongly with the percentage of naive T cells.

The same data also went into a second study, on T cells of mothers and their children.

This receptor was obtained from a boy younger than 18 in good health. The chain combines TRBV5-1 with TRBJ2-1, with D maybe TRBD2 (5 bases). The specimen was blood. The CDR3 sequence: CASSPYPNIANNEQFF. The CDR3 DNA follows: TGCGCCAGCAGCCCCTATCCAAATATAGCGAACAATGAGCAGTTCTTC.